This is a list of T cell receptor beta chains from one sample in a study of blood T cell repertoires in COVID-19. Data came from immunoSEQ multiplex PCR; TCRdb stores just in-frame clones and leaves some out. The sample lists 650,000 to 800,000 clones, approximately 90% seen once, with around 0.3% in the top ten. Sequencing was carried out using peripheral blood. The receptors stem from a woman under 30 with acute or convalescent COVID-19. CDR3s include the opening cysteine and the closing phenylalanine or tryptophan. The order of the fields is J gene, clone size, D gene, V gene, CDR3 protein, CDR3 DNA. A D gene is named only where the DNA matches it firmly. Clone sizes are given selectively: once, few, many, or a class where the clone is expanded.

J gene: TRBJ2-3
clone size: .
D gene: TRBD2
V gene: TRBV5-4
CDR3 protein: CASSFSGGARDTQYF
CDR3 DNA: TGTGCCAGCAGCTTTAGCGGGGGGGCCCGGGATACGCAGTATTTT

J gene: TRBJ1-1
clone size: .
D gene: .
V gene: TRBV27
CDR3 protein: CASSLVVQEKAFF
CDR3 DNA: TGTGCCAGCAGTCTCGTAGTTCAGGAAAAAGCTTTCTTT

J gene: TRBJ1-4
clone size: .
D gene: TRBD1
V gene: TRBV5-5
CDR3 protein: CASSPGTGRSTNEKLFF
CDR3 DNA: TGTGCCAGCAGTCCTGGGACAGGCCGGAGCACTAATGAAAAACTGTTTTTT

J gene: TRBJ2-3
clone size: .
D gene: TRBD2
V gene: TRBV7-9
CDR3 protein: CASSLGGGSADTQYF
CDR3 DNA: TGTGCCAGCAGCTTAGGCGGGGGAAGCGCAGATACGCAGTATTTT

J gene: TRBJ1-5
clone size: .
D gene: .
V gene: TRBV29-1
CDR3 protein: CSVEDRAETSNQPQHF
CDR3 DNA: TGCAGCGTTGAAGATCGTGCGGAGACTAGCAATCAGCCCCAGCATTTT

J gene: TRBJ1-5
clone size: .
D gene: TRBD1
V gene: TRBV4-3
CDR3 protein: CASSQARGAHQPQHF
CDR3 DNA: TGCGCCAGCAGCCAAGCCAGGGGGGCCCATCAGCCCCAGCATTTT

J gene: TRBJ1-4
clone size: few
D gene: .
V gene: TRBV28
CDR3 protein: CASLPDSFNEKLFF
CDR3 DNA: TGTGCCAGCCTACCGGACAGCTTCAATGAAAAACTGTTTTTT

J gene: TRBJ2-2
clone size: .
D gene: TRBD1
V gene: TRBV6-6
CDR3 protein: CASSYRDRLAGELFF
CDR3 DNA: TGTGCCAGCAGTTACCGGGACAGGTTGGCCGGGGAGCTGTTTTTT

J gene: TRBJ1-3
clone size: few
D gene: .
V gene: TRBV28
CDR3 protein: CASSLLDRLASGNTIYF
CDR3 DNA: TGTGCCAGCAGTTTATTGGACAGACTAGCCTCTGGAAACACCATATATTTT

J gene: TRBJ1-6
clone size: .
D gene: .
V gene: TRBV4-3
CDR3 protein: CASSQDPQGDNSPLHF
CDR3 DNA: TGCGCCAGCAGCCAAGACCCGCAGGGTGACAATTCACCCCTCCACTTT

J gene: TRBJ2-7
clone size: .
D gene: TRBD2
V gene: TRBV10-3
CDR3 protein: CAITSTSGGSTSSYEQYF
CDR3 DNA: TGTGCCATCACCTCAACTAGCGGGGGCTCCACGAGCTCCTACGAGCAGTACTTC

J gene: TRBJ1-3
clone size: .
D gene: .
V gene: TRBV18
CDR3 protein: CASSQFWEYSGNTIYF
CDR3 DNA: TGTGCCAGCTCACAATTCTGGGAGTACTCTGGAAACACCATATATTTT

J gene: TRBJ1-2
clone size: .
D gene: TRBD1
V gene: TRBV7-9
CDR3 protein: CASSNTRTGKNYGYTF
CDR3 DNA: TGTGCCAGCAGCAATACCCGGACAGGGAAGAACTATGGCTACACCTTC

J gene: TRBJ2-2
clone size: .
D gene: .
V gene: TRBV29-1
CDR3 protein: CSVAGNTGELFF
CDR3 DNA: TGCAGCGTCGCAGGGAATACCGGGGAGCTGTTTTTT

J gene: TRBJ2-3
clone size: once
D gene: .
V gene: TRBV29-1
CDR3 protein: CSVHGGSTDTQYF
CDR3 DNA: TGCAGCGTTCATGGAGGGAGCACAGATACGCAGTATTTT

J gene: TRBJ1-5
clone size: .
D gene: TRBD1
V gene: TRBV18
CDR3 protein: CASSRQGSNQPQHF
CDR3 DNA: TGTGCCAGCTCGAGACAGGGTAGCAATCAGCCCCAGCATTTT

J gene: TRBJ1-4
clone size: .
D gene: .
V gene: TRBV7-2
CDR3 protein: CASSFRTGNEKLFF
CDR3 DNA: TGTGCCAGCAGTTTCAGGACTGGAAATGAAAAACTGTTTTTT

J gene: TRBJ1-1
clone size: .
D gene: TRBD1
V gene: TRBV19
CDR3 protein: CASTPGNRGWTEAFF
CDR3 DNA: TGTGCCAGTACTCCAGGTAACAGGGGGTGGACTGAAGCTTTCTTT

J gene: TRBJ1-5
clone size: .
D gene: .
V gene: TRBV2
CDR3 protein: CASSSLRDIDQPQHF
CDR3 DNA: TGTGCCAGCAGCTCCCTAAGGGACATCGATCAGCCCCAGCATTTT

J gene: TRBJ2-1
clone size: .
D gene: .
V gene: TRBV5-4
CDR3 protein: CASSLAGSSNEQFF
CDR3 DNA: TGTGCCAGCAGCTTGGCAGGGTCAAGCAATGAGCAGTTCTTC

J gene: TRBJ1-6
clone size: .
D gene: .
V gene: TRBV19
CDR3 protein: CACQAGDDSPLHF
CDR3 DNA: TGTGCATGTCAGGCGGGGGATGATTCACCCCTCCACTTT

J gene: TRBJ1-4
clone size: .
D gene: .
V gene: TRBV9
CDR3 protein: CASSVGGGGPNEKLFF
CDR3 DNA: TGTGCCAGCAGCGTAGGGGGAGGGGGACCTAATGAAAAACTGTTTTTT

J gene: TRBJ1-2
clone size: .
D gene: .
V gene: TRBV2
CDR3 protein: CASSEQGGYGYTF
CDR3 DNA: TGTGCCAGCAGTGAACAGGGAGGCTATGGCTACACCTTC

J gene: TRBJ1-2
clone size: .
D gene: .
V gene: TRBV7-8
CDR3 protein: CASSLIGADLYGYTF
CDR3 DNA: TGTGCCAGCAGCTTAATCGGAGCTGATCTCTATGGCTACACCTTC

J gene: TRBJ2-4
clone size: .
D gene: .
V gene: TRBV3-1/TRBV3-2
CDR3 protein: CASSRQAINIQYF
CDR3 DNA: TGTGCCAGCAGCCGACAGGCGATAAACATTCAGTACTTC

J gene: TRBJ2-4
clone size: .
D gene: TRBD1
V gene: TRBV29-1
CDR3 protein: CSVHDRGGTSIQYF
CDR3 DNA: TGCAGCGTTCATGACAGGGGCGGTACGAGCATTCAGTACTTC

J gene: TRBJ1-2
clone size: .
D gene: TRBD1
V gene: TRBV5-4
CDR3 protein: CASSPGQGSLWGYTF
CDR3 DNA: TGTGCCAGCAGCCCCGGACAGGGGTCCCTTTGGGGCTACACCTTC

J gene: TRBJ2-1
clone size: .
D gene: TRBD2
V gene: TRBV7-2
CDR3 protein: CASGPSSGGAYNEQFF
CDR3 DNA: TGTGCCAGCGGACCCTCTAGCGGGGGGGCTTACAATGAGCAGTTCTTC

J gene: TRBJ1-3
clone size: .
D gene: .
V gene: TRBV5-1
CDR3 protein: CASSLAAGPRSGNTIYF
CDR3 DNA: TGCGCCAGCAGCTTGGCCGCGGGACCCCGCTCTGGAAACACCATATATTTT

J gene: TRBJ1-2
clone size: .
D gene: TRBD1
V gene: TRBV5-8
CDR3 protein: CASSLRGQGGYTF
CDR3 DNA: TGTGCCAGCAGCTTGAGGGGGCAGGGTGGCTACACCTTC

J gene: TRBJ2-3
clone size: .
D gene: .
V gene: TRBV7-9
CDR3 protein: CASSSEGTQADTQYF
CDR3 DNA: TGTGCCAGCAGCTCCGAGGGAACTCAGGCAGATACGCAGTATTTT

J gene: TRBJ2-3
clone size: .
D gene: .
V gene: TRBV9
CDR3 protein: CASSVGSGTDTQYF
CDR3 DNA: TGTGCCAGCAGCGTAGGTTCAGGCACAGATACGCAGTATTTT

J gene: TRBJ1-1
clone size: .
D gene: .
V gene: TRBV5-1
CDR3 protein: CASSPVANTEAFF
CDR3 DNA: TGCGCCAGCAGCCCAGTCGCGAACACTGAAGCTTTCTTT

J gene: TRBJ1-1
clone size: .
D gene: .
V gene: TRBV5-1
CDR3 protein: CASSLGWASEAFF
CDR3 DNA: TGCGCCAGCAGCTTGGGGTGGGCAAGTGAAGCTTTCTTT

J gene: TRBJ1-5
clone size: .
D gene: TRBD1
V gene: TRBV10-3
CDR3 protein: CATRTGLRSNQPQHF
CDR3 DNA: TGTGCCACCAGGACAGGGTTACGGAGCAATCAGCCCCAGCATTTT

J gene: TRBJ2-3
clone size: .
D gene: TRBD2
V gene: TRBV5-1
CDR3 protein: CASSSGSGGPSTDTQYF
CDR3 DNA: TGCGCCAGCAGCTCGGGGAGCGGGGGCCCGAGCACAGATACGCAGTATTTT

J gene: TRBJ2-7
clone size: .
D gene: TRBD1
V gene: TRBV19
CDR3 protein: CASSPGTGIRVGQYF
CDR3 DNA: TGTGCCAGTAGTCCGGGGACAGGGATCCGGGTTGGGCAGTACTTC

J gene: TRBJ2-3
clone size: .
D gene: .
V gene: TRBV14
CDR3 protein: CASSQDAGAGTDTQYF
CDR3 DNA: TGTGCCAGCAGCCAAGATGCAGGGGCTGGCACAGATACGCAGTATTTT

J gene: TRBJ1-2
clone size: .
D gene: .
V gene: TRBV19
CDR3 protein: CASSIGGGGYGYTF
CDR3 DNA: TGTGCCAGTAGTATCGGGGGAGGTGGCTATGGCTACACCTTC

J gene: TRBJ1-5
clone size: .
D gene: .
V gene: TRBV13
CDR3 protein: CASSLGGDSNQPQHF
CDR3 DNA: TGTGCCAGCAGCTTAGGCGGAGATAGCAATCAGCCCCAGCATTTT

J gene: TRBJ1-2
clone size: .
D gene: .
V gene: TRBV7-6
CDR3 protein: CASSFGDTHYGYTF
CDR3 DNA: TGTGCCAGCAGCTTCGGGGACACTCACTATGGCTACACCTTC

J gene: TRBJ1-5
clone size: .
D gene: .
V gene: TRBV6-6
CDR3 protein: CASSYSTDQPQHF
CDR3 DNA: TGTGCCAGCAGTTACTCCACAGATCAGCCCCAGCATTTT

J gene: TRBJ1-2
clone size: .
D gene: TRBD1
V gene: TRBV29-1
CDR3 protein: CSVGDRVKTNYGYTF
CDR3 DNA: TGCAGCGTTGGGGACAGGGTGAAGACTAACTATGGCTACACCTTC

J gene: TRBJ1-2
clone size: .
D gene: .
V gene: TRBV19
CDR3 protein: CASSGLTSNYGYTF
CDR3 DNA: TGTGCCAGTAGTGGTTTGACAAGTAACTATGGCTACACCTTC

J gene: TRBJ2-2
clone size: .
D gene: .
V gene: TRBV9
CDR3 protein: CASSQTPGELFF
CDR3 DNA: TGTGCCAGCAGCCAGACACCCGGGGAGCTGTTTTTT

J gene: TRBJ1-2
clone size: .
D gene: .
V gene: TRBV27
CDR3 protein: CASPRRSQGHICGYTF
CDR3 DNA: TGTGCCAGCCCCCGACGGTCTCAGGGGCATATATGTGGCTACACCTTC

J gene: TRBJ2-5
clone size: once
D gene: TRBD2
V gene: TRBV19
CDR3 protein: CASSITGTRETQYF
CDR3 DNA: TGTGCCAGTAGTATTACAGGGACTAGAGAGACCCAGTACTTC

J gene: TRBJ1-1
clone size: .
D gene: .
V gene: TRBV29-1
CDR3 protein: CSGLHGRATEAFF
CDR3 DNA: TGCAGCGGCCTTCATGGCAGGGCTACTGAAGCTTTCTTT

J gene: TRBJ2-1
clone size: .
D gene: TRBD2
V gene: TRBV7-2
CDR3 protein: CASTRLAGTRGDEQFF
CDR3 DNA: TGTGCCAGCACCCGACTAGCGGGGACAAGAGGTGATGAGCAGTTCTTC

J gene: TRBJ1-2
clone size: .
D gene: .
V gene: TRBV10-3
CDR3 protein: CAIRATDSRSHGYTF
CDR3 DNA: TGTGCCATCAGAGCAACGGACAGTAGGAGCCATGGCTACACCTTC

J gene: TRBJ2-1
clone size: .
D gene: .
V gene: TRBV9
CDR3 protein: CASPLGQFVVGNEQFF
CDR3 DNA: TGTGCCAGCCCCCTCGGACAGTTCGTCGTAGGGAATGAGCAGTTCTTC

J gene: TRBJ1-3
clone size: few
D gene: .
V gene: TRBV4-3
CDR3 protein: CASSQDSGVSSGNTIYF
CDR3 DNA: TGCGCCAGCAGCCAAGATTCGGGGGTGAGCTCTGGAAACACCATATATTTT

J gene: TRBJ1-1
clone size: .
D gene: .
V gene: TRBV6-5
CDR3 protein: CASSHDRTEAFF
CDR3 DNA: TGTGCCAGCAGTCACGACAGAACTGAAGCTTTCTTT

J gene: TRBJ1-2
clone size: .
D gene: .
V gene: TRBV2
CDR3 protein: CASSEAPNYGYTF
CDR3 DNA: TGTGCCAGCAGTGAGGCACCGAACTATGGCTACACCTTC

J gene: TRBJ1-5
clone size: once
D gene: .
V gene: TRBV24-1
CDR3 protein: CATSPRVGNQPQHF
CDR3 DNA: TGTGCCACCAGTCCCAGGGTCGGCAATCAGCCCCAGCATTTT

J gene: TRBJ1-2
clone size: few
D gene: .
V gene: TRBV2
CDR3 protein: CASPFLPRDGYTF
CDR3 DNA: TGTGCCAGCCCTTTCCTCCCCCGGGATGGCTACACCTTC

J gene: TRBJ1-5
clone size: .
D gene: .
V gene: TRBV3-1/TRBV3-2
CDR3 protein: CASSQGGNQPQHF
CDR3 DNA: TGTGCCAGCAGCCAAGGCGGGAATCAGCCCCAGCATTTT

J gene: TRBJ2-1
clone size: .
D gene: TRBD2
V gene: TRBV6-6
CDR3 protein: CASSYVASGNNEQFF
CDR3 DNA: TGTGCCAGCAGTTACGTCGCTAGCGGTAACAATGAGCAGTTCTTC

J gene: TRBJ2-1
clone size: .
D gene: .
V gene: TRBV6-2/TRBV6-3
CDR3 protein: CASSYSSAGSYNEQFF
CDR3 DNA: TGTGCCAGCAGTTACTCCTCGGCGGGCTCCTACAATGAGCAGTTCTTC

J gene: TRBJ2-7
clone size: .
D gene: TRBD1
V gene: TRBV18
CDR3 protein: CASSPGQGSYEQYF
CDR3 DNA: TGTGCCAGCTCCCCGGGACAGGGTTCCTACGAGCAGTACTTC